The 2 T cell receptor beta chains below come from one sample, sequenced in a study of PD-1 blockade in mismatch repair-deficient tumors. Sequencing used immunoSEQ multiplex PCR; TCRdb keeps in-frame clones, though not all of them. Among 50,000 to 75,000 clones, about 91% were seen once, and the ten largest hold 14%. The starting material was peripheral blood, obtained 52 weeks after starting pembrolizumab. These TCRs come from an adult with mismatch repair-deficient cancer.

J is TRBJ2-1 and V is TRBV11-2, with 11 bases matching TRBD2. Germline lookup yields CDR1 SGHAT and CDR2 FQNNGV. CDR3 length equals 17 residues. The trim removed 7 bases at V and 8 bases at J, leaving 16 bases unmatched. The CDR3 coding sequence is TGTGCCAGCACCCTTTTTTTGTCGACTAGCGGGACCGATGAGCAGTTCTTC. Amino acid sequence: CASTLFLSTSGTDEQFF.

The CDR3 DNA follows: TGTGCCAGCAGCCCTGACGTTGCCACTGAAGCTTTCTTT. It is translated as CASSPDVATEAFF. The chain has TRBV7-6 and TRBJ1-1; D not certain. Per the germline V gene, CDR1 is SGHVS and CDR2 is FNYEAQ. Trimming stripped 5 bases from V and 4 bases from J, with 11 bases between. This CDR3 is built from 13 residues. The full variable domain, its missing parts supplied by reference TRBV7-6 and TRBJ1-1, is GAGVSQSPRYKVTKRGQDVALRCDPISGHVSLYWYRQALGQGPEFLTYFNYEAQQDKSGLPNDRFSAERPEGSISTLTIQRTEQRDSAMYRCASSPDVATEAFFGQGTRLTVV.